This record covers a single T cell receptor (beta chain). Its antigen is currently unknown. The sample originates from a study of cytomegalovirus exposure and HLA in healthy donors. Across the whole study: Of all 400 or so donors who were genotyped, 75% to 85% belonged to the Caucasian-associated ancestry cluster.

Germline trimming cut 7 bases from V and 9 bases from J; bases unmatched to any gene: 16. The length of the CDR3 is 16 residues. CDR1 LNHDA and CDR2 SQIVND come from the germline V gene (reference sequence). PCR amplification relied on 60 Vbeta primers (plus 13 Jbeta primers). Only in-frame clones appear in the TCRdb table, and some are missing; sequencing was by immunoSEQ multiplex PCR. This sample has about 110,000 clones; approximately 80% occur once, and the top ten carry less than 3%. Findings of the study overall: Highly shared sequence variants in one cluster were likely a sequencing artifact. When analyzed later, the rates of TCR association showed variation by HLA locus, with DRB1 the most and HLA-C the fewest.

Among the donors, all were healthy bone marrow donors. This chain links TRBV19 with TRBJ2-7; 12 bases match TRBD2. The sequenced material came from PBMCs. The origin of this receptor is a woman aged 55-75 years in good health and CMV-seropositive. For the CDR3, the DNA is TGTGCCAGTACCAACGCCGGTTCTAGCGGGAGGGGGGCGCAGTACTTC. Translation gives CASTNAGSSGRGAQYF.